This is a list of T cell receptor beta chains from one sample in a study of blood T cell repertoires in COVID-19. Method: immunoSEQ multiplex PCR; TCRdb's copy keeps in-frame clones and lacks some. This sample has 200,000 to 300,000 clones, with 81% found just once. Material: peripheral blood. These receptors originate from a woman of 80 years or more with COVID-19, enrolled during active disease. CDR3s leave out the opening cysteine and the closing phenylalanine or tryptophan. D genes are given only for firm matches.

d_gene | v_gene | CDR3aa
NA | TRBV5-1 | ASSLEGGDNQPQH
NA | TRBV10-1 | ATKLPGLFQETQY
NA | TRBV5-1 | ASSLEARGEQF
TRBD1 | TRBV18 | ASSPGQGITDTQY
NA | TRBV5-1 | ASSSQMGLLYEQY
NA | TRBV4-1 | ASSQLEVVETQY
TRBD1 | TRBV7-3 | ASSVTGAPLYGYT
TRBD2 | TRBV19 | ASSRTSGGQETQY
NA | TRBV7-8 | ASSSRRMNTEAF
TRBD2 | TRBV2 | ASSVSGGPYEQY
NA | TRBV6-6 | AAITDRHNYGYT
TRBD1 | TRBV7-9 | ASSLHGQGHYGYT
NA | TRBV7-2 | ASSSGAGGYNSPLH
NA | TRBV3-1/TRBV3-2 | ASSSSGRGAYEQY
TRBD1 | TRBV27 | ASKSRQGSETQY
TRBD2 | TRBV7-8 | ASSARTSGGTDTQY
TRBD1 | TRBV29-1 | SFAGGRSLKNFNEQF
NA | TRBV9 | ASSRGRNTEAF
TRBD1 | TRBV5-1 | ASSAQGAATEAF
NA | TRBV3-1/TRBV3-2 | ASSQGAVSYNEQF
NA | TRBV7-9 | ASSGRGDNLF
NA | TRBV5-4 | ASSRGGGEYEQY
TRBD2 | TRBV28 | ASSTGRGGSYNEQF
TRBD1 | TRBV29-1 | SVARGQTYEQY
TRBD2 | TRBV11-2 | ASSESGLAGTPGELF
NA | TRBV5-6 | ASSFDRISYGYT
NA | TRBV7-9 | ASILGTRGAADGYT
TRBD1 | TRBV11-3 | ASSLGQGGETQY